The entry below describes one T cell receptor (beta chain). The table came from immunoSEQ multiplex PCR; TCRdb's copy has only in-frame clones and leaves some out. Among 110,000 or so clones, about 80% were seen once, and the ten largest hold about 6.8%. This record belongs to a study of blood T cell repertoires in COVID-19. The source of this sequence is a man in his 70s with acute or convalescent COVID-19. Sample: peripheral blood.

CDR3 region: CASSPGANTEAFF. CDR3 nucleotide sequence: TGTGCCAGCTCACCGGGGGCGAACACTGAAGCTTTCTTT. The chain employs TRBV18 and TRBJ1-1; D possibly corresponds to TRBD1 (6 bases). Trimming pared 3 bases from V and 1 base from J, leaving 6 bases between. Germline V gene lookup returns CDR1 KGHSH and CDR2 LQKENI. This CDR3 has 13 amino acids.